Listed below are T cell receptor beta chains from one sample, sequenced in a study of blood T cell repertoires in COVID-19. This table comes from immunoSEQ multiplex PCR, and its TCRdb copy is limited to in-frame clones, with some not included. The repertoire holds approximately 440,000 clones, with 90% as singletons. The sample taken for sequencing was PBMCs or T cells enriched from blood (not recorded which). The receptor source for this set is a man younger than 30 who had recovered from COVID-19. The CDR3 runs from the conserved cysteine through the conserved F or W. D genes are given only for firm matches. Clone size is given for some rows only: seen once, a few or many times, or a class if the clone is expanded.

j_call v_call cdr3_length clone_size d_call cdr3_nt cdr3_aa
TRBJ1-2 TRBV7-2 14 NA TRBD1 TGTGCCAGCAGCCTTCTGACAGGGGGTATCGGCTACACCTTC CASSLLTGGIGYTF
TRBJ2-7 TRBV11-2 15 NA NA TGTGCCAGCAGCCATTCGACGGAGAGGGTCTACGAGCAGTACTTC CASSHSTERVYEQYF
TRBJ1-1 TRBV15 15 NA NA TGTGCCACCAGCAGAGATTCTAGGTCCAACACTGAAGCTTTCTTT CATSRDSRSNTEAFF
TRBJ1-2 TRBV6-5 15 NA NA TGTGCCAGCAGTCCCCACGGGCGGGAGGACTATGGCTACACCTTC CASSPHGREDYGYTF
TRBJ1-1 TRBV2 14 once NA TGTGCCAGCAGAGAACTCGGACGGGGCACTGAAGCTTTCTTT CASRELGRGTEAFF
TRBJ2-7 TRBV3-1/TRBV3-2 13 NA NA TGTGCCAGCAGCCAAGATCCAGGGTCAGGGCAGTACTTC CASSQDPGSGQYF
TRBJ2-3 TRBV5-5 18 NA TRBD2 TGTGCCAGCAGCTTGAAACTAGCGGGATGGAAAGGCACAGATACGCAGTATTTT CASSLKLAGWKGTDTQYF
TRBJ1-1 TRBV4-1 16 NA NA TGCGCCAGCAGCCAAGGGGCCGCCCGCCCGAACACTGAAGCTTTCTTT CASSQGAARPNTEAFF
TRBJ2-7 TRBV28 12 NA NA TGTGCCAGCAGTTTATTGAGGGACGAGCAGTACTTC CASSLLRDEQYF
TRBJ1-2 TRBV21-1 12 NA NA TGTGCCAGCAGCAAACGGGGGAATGGCTACACCTTC CASSKRGNGYTF
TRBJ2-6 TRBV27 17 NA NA TGTGCCAGCAGCGGCCCGGGACTCGGCTCTGGGGCCAACGTCCTGACTTTC CASSGPGLGSGANVLTF
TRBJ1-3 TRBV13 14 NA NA TGTGCCAGCAGCGGAGGGGACTCTGGAAACACCATATATTTT CASSGGDSGNTIYF
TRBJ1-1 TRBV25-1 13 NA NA TGTGCCAGCAGTGAACATCGGGAGGCTGAAGCTTTCTTT CASSEHREAEAFF
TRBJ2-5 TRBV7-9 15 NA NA TGTGCCAGCAGCTTAGGGTACAGCCAGCAAGAGACCCAGTACTTC CASSLGYSQQETQYF
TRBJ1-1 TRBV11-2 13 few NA TGTGCCAGCAGCTTCCAGGGGAACACTGAAGCTTTCTTT CASSFQGNTEAFF
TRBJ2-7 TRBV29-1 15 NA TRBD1 TGCAGCGTCCTAACCTGGGACAGCTCTTCGGACGAGCAGTACTTC CSVLTWDSSSDEQYF
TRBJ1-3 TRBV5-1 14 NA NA TGCGCCAGCAGCTTGGGCCAGGGCGGAAACACCATATATTTT CASSLGQGGNTIYF
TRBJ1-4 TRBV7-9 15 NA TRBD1 TGTGCCAGCAGCTTAAAACAGGGGTTAGCTGAAAAACTGTTTTTT CASSLKQGLAEKLFF
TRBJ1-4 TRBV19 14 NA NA TGTGCCAGTAGTATCGGACAGTCTAATGAAAAACTGTTTTTT CASSIGQSNEKLFF
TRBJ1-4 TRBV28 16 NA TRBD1 TGTGCCAGCAGTTTATCTTCGGGACAGCGCGGCGAAAAACTGTTTTTT CASSLSSGQRGEKLFF
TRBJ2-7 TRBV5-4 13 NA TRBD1 TGTGCCAGCAGCTCACAGGGGACGGCCGAGCAGTACTTC CASSSQGTAEQYF
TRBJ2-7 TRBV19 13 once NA TGTGCCAGTAGTATATATCACAGGGAAGAGCAGTACTTC CASSIYHREEQYF
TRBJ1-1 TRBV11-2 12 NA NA TGTGCCAGCAGCCCCCGAGGCACTGAAGCTTTCTTT CASSPRGTEAFF
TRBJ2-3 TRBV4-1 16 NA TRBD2 TGCGCCAGCAGCCTGTCTAGCGGGGGGAGCACAGATACGCAGTATTTT CASSLSSGGSTDTQYF
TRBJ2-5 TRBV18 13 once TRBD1 TGTGCCAGTCAACAGGGGGTACAAGAGACCCAGTACTTC CASQQGVQETQYF
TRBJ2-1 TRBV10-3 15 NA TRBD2 TGTGCCATCAGTGAAGGTAGCGGGGGGTACCCTGAGCAGTTCTTC CAISEGSGGYPEQFF
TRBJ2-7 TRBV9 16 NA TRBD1 TGTGCCAGCAGCGTAGGTGCGCGGGCAGGGGGCCACGAGCAGTACTTC CASSVGARAGGHEQYF
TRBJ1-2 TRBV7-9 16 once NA TGTGCCAGCAGCTATGGGGAGGGCTATCCTTTGGGTGGCTACACCTTC CASSYGEGYPLGGYTF
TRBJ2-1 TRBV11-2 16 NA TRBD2 TGTGCCAGCAGCAGGACTAGCGGGGGGAGGGCGAATGAGCAGTTCTTC CASSRTSGGRANEQFF
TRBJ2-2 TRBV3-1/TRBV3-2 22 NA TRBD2 TGTGCCAGCAGCCAACGTCGCGCCATTACTCGCGGGAGGGTACTGAACACCGGGGAGCTGTTTTTT CASSQRRAITRGRVLNTGELFF
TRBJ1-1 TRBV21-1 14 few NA TGTGCCAGCAGCAAAGGGGGACAGAAGGCTGAAGCTTTCTTT CASSKGGQKAEAFF
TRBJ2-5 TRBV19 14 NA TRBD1 TGTGCCAGTAGCGACGGGACAGAACAAGAGACCCAGTACTTC CASSDGTEQETQYF
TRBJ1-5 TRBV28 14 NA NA TGTGCCAGCAGTTTGTCAGGGCGCAATCAGCCCCAGCATTTT CASSLSGRNQPQHF
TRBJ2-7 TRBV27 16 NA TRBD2 TGTGCCAGCACCCCTTATGGGCCTAGCGGGAGCTACGAGCAGTACTTC CASTPYGPSGSYEQYF
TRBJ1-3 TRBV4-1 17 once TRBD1 TGCGCCAGCAGCCAAGGACCAGGGGGAGTCGCTGGAAACACCATATATTTT CASSQGPGGVAGNTIYF
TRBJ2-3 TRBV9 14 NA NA TGTGCCAGCAATGACGGACAGCCGAAAGATACGCAGTATTTT CASNDGQPKDTQYF
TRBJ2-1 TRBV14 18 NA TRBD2 TGTGCCAGCAGTCTGGTACACTTTCTAGCGGGGTTACAGAATGAGCAGTTCTTC CASSLVHFLAGLQNEQFF
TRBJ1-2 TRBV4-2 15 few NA TGTGCCAGCAGCCAAGAGGGGGCGGCCAACTATGGCTACACCTTC CASSQEGAANYGYTF
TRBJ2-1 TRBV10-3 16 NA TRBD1 TGTGCCATCAGTGGGGGCCGGGACAGGGACTACAATGAGCAGTTCTTC CAISGGRDRDYNEQFF
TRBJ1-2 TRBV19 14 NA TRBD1 TGTGCCAGTCATAACCGGGACAGGGTCTATGGCTACACCTTC CASHNRDRVYGYTF
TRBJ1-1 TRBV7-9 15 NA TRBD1 TGTGCCAGCAGCGACCGGGACAGGGGACACACTGAAGCTTTCTTT CASSDRDRGHTEAFF
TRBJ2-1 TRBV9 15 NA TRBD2 TGTGCCAGCAGCGTAGAAGCGGGGGGAAACAATGAGCAGTTCTTC CASSVEAGGNNEQFF
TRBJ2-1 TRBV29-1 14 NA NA TGCAGCGTTGGGCGGGGAATTGAAGGTCATGAGCAGTTCTTC CSVGRGIEGHEQFF
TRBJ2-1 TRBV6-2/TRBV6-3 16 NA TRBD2 TGTGCCAGCAGTTACTCGACTAGCGGGAGGGTAGATGAGCAGTTCTTC CASSYSTSGRVDEQFF
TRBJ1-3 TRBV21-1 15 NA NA TGTGCCAGCACGCCCGGGAGCACGGCGATCTACACCATATATTTT CASTPGSTAIYTIYF
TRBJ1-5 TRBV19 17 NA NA TGTGCCAGTAGCGGGGACGGGAGACCATATAGCAATCAGCCCCAGCATTTT CASSGDGRPYSNQPQHF
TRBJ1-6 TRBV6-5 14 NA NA TGTGCCAGCAGTTACTCGAGGGGGAATTCACCCCTCCACTTT CASSYSRGNSPLHF
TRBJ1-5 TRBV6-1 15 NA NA TGTGCCAGCAGTGGGACAGAGATAGGCAATCAGCCCCAGCATTTT CASSGTEIGNQPQHF
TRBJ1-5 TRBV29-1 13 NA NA TGCAGCGTTGAAGCAGGGGGCAATCAGCCCCAGCATTTT CSVEAGGNQPQHF
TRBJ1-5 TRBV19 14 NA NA TGTGCCAGTACCCAGGGGTGGGGCAATCAGCCCCAGCATTTT CASTQGWGNQPQHF
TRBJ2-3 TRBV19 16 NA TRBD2 TGTGCCAGTAGTTTGGGGCTAGCGGGAGCGACAGATACGCAGTATTTT CASSLGLAGATDTQYF
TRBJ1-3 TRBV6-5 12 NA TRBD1 TGTGCCAGCAGAACAGGGGGGAACACCATATATTTT CASRTGGNTIYF
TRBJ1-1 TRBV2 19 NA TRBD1 TGTGCCAGCAGTGAGCCTATTCCGGAGGACAGGGGGCGGAGCACTGAAGCTTTCTTT CASSEPIPEDRGRSTEAFF
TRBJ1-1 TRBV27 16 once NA TGTGCCAGCAGTCTTAACCCGGGACATCCGAACACTGAAGCTTTCTTT CASSLNPGHPNTEAFF
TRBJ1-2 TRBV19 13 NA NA TGTGCCAGTAGTATCCCGGGTGACTATGGCTACACCTTC CASSIPGDYGYTF
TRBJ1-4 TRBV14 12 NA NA TGTGCCAGCAGCCAAGCTCTTGAAAAACTGTTTTTT CASSQALEKLFF
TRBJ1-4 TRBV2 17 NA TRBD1 TGTGCCAGCAGATCCACAGGGGGCGGGGGACCCGGGGAAAAACTGTTTTTT CASRSTGGGGPGEKLFF
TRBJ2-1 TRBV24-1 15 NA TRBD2 TGTGCCACCAGTGATTTCGGGACTAGATACAATGAGCAGTTCTTC CATSDFGTRYNEQFF
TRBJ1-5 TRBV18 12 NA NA TGTGCCAGCTCTCAGATCAATCAGCCCCAGCATTTT CASSQINQPQHF
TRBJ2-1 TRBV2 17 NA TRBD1 TGTGCCAGCAGTGAAGCGAGAGGGGGCGACTCCTACAATGAGCAGTTCTTC CASSEARGGDSYNEQFF